These 32 T cell receptor beta chains were sequenced from one sample in a study of blood T cell repertoires in COVID-19. Profiled with immunoSEQ multiplex PCR; TCRdb holds only in-frame clones, not every one. The sample lists approximately 300,000 clones; around 89% were seen once. The sample was peripheral blood. The receptors were sampled from a young man who had recovered from COVID-19.

The chain recombines TRBV19 with TRBJ2-2; 10 nucleotides line up with TRBD1. CDR1 is LNHDA, CDR2 SQIVND, per germline (reference sequence). The CDR3 consists of 15 residues. The junction had 8 bases not matched to a gene; V was cut back by 8 bases and J by 5 bases. DNA for the CDR3: TGTGCCAGTGGTTGGGACAGGGGTCGAACCGGGGAGCTGTTTTTT. Translated: CASGWDRGRTGELFF.

This clone was seen just once. The chain couples TRBV6-2 or TRBV6-3 to TRBJ1-2; a weak D match, TRBD1 (5 bases). Trimming shortened V by 5 bases and J by 4 bases, and 20 bases separated the two germline ends. The CDR3 is 16 residues long. Germline CDR1 is MNHEY and CDR2 is SVGEGT. CDR3 protein: CASSPREGLTGYGYTF. The CDR3 DNA follows: TGTGCCAGCAGTCCCCGCGAGGGACTCACGGGCTATGGCTACACCTTC.

This clone was recorded only once. The V call is TRBV9, the J call TRBJ2-2; D is unclear. CDR1 is SGDLS and CDR2 is YYNGEE in the germline V gene. The CDR3 has 16 residues. Trimming took off 0 bases at V and 4 bases at J, with 13 bases between the two ends. CDR3 sequence (DNA): TGTGCCAGCAGCGTAGGGGCTTCCTACGGCACCGGGGAGCTGTTTTTT. Protein sequence: CASSVGASYGTGELFF.

V is TRBV25-1 and J is TRBJ2-2, with 11 bases identical to TRBD1. Trimming took 3 bases from V and 5 from J; bases not matched to a gene: 2. Germline V gene sequence: CDR1 MGHDK, CDR2 SYGVNS. The CDR3 is 15 residues long. CDR3 DNA: TGTGCCAGCAGTGACGGGACAGGGGGGACCGGGGAGCTGTTTTTT. Protein: CASSDGTGGTGELFF. The complete variable domain, with remaining parts taken from reference TRBV25-1 and TRBJ2-2, reads EADIYQTPRYLVIGTGKKITLECSQTMGHDKMYWYQQDPGMELHLIHYSYGVNSTEKGDLSSESTVSRIRTEHFPLTLESARPSHTSQYLCASSDGTGGTGELFFGEGSRLTVL.

This clone was counted once. The chain has TRBV4-2 and TRBJ2-1, with TRBD2 matching 13 bases. The junction had 7 bases not matched to a gene; V was cut back by 4 bases and J by 7 bases. The CDR3 runs 16 residues. Germline lookup yields CDR1 LGHNA and CDR2 YNFKEQ. In DNA, the CDR3 is TGTGCCAGCAGCCGCCCCTCACTAGCGGGGGGGAATGAGCAGTTCTTC. This gives the protein CASSRPSLAGGNEQFF.

The rearrangement uses TRBV19 and TRBJ2-3; 8 bases are shared with TRBD2. Germline-derived CDR1 and CDR2 are LNHDA and SQIVND (reference sequence). J lost 4 bases, V lost 4 bases, and 4 bases had no gene match. The CDR3 is 14 amino acids. CDR3 protein: CASSTQTSADTQYF. The CDR3, as DNA: TGTGCCAGTAGTACCCAGACTAGCGCAGATACGCAGTATTTT.

This chain uses TRBV9 with TRBJ2-7; D gene ambiguous. The CDR3 has 13 residues. CDR1 and CDR2 (germline): SGDLS, YYNGEE. V was trimmed by 3 bases and J by 1 base, leaving 8 bases between them. The chain's CDR3 is CASSDGGSYEQYF. The CDR3 DNA sequence: TGTGCCAGCAGCGATGGCGGTTCCTACGAGCAGTACTTC.

The J gene is TRBJ2-1, the V gene TRBV18, with 14 bases that match TRBD2. The CDR3 contains 16 residues. The germline V gene encodes CDR1 KGHSH and CDR2 LQKENI. The V gene end was trimmed by 3 bases and the J gene end by 7 bases; junction bases not matched to a gene: 5. The CDR3 nucleotides read TGTGCCAGCTCACCCGGGACTAGCGGGAGTAGAAATGAGCAGTTCTTC. Translated, it gives CASSPGTSGSRNEQFF.

The CDR3 here is CAGTGLVEQFF. The CDR3 DNA reads TGTGCCGGGACAGGGTTGGTGGAGCAGTTCTTC. The rearrangement links TRBV12-3 or TRBV12-4 to TRBJ2-1, with 9 bases aligning to TRBD1. The CDR3 has 11 amino acids. After removal of 11 bases from V and 10 bases from J, the junction contained 6 bases not matched to a gene.

This chain joins TRBV27 and TRBJ1-4; 11 bases line up with TRBD1. The CDR3 runs 14 residues. Trimming at V came to 6 bases and at J to 7 bases, leaving 4 bases not matched to a gene. Germline V gene data show CDR1 as MNHEY and CDR2 as SMNVEV (reference sequence). The CDR3 loop reads CASSSGTGGEKLFF. The CDR3, as DNA: TGTGCCAGCAGCTCCGGGACAGGGGGTGAAAAACTGTTTTTT.

The V gene is TRBV18, the J gene TRBJ2-3; D is unclear. The germline V and J ends were trimmed by 2 bases and 3 bases, with 6 bases remaining between them. Germline values: CDR1 KGHSH, CDR2 LQKENI. The length of the CDR3 is 13 residues. CDR3 loop: CASSPTRTDTQYF. The CDR3 DNA is TGTGCCAGCTCACCAACGCGGACAGATACGCAGTATTTT.

This chain connects TRBV7-6 to TRBJ2-7; the D gene is possibly TRBD1 (6 bases). Germline V gene sequence: CDR1 SGHVS, CDR2 FNYEAQ. CDR3 length: 14 residues. The V end was cut by 5 bases, the J end by 1 base, with 12 bases between. The chain's CDR3 is CASSPRDTSYEQYF. For the CDR3, the DNA is TGTGCCAGCAGCCCCCGGGACACGTCCTACGAGCAGTACTTC.

This rearrangement joins TRBV18 to TRBJ1-2, with 9 bases lining up with TRBD1. CDR3 length: 15 amino acids. Germline loops: CDR1 KGHSH, CDR2 LQKENI. V trimming: 4 bases; J trimming: 4 bases; junction bases outside the gene matches: 7. The CDR3 here is CASSLNPDRGYGYTF. The CDR3, as DNA: TGTGCCAGCTCACTAAACCCGGACAGGGGCTATGGCTACACCTTC.

This chain links TRBV25-1 with TRBJ2-2, with a tentative D call TRBD1 (8 bases). V was clipped by 7 bases and J by 1 base, with 13 bases between them. From germline, CDR1 is MGHDK and CDR2 SYGVNS. The CDR3 has 15 residues. The CDR3 protein is CASTNRGGNTGELFF. The DNA of the CDR3 is TGTGCCAGCACTAACAGGGGGGGGAACACCGGGGAGCTGTTTTTT.

The chain couples TRBV9 to TRBJ2-7; perhaps TRBD1 as D (5 bases). V gave up 0 bases and J gave up 1 base, with 11 bases separating them. CDR1 is SGDLS and CDR2 is YYNGEE in the germline V gene. The CDR3 contains 15 residues. The CDR3 DNA reads as TGTGCCAGCAGCGTAGGAGGACACCTTTCCTACGAGCAGTACTTC. Its protein product is CASSVGGHLSYEQYF.

The chain combines TRBV7-8 with TRBJ2-7; a possible D gene is TRBD1 (6 bases). Germline CDR1 reads SGHVS; CDR2 reads FQNEAQ. This CDR3 has 14 amino acids. V lost 2 bases and J lost 3, with 11 bases in between. CDR3 in DNA: TGTGCCAGCAGCTTACAGGCAGGGGTCTACGAGCAGTACTTC. Translation gives CASSLQAGVYEQYF.

This chain links TRBV7-2 with TRBJ2-1; maybe TRBD2 (6 bases). With 5 bases removed from V and 2 bases from J, the gap between germline ends came to 13 bases. Germline CDR1 and CDR2: SGHTA and FQGNSA. The CDR3 is 15 amino acids. CDR3 nucleotide sequence: TGTGCCAGCAGCCCCCGACTAGGGCCCTACAATGAGCAGTTCTTC. Translated: CASSPRLGPYNEQFF.

The gene calls are TRBV27 and TRBJ2-7, with D maybe TRBD1 (6 bases). This CDR3 has 14 residues. The germline V and J ends were trimmed by 5 bases and 2 bases, with 13 bases remaining between them. Germline V CDR1 and CDR2: MNHEY, SMNVEV (reference sequence). For the CDR3, the DNA is TGTGCCAGCAGTCCGGGGCAGGGGACCTACGAGCAGTACTTC. Translation: CASSPGQGTYEQYF.

The rearrangement joins TRBV14 to TRBJ2-1; perhaps TRBD2 as D (6 bases). Trimming shortened V by 1 base and J by 5 bases, and 12 bases separated the two germline ends. CDR3 length: 15 residues. The germline V gene encodes CDR1 SGHDN and CDR2 FVKESK. CDR3 bases: TGTGCCAGCAGCCAAGGAATAGCGGTGAACAATGAGCAGTTCTTC. This gives the protein CASSQGIAVNNEQFF.

The chain couples TRBV5-1 to TRBJ2-5; 9 bases are a match to TRBD2. The germline V gene encodes CDR1 SGHRS and CDR2 YFSETQ. The CDR3 is 14 residues long. V shed 5 bases and J 4 bases; nucleotides not matched to a gene: 6. CDR3 loop: CASSGRGGPETQYF. The CDR3 DNA reads TGCGCCAGCAGTGGGCGGGGGGGCCCAGAGACCCAGTACTTC.

This sequence joins TRBV28 and TRBJ1-5; 7 bases are a match to TRBD1. Germline CDR1 and CDR2: MDHEN and SYDVKM. This CDR3 spans 17 amino acids. Trimming cost V 3 bases and J 0 bases; bases outside gene matches: 8. CDR3 DNA sequence: TGTGCCAGCAGTTTTGTGCGTGCAGGGGGTAGCAATCAGCCCCAGCATTTT. Residues: CASSFVRAGGSNQPQHF.

V usage is TRBV5-1 and J usage is TRBJ2-1, with D possibly TRBD2 on 6 matching bases. V was shortened by 1 base and J by 0 bases, with 11 bases between the two germline ends. There are 16 residues in the CDR3. Germline V gene sequence: CDR1 SGHRS, CDR2 YFSETQ. CDR3 sequence (DNA): TGCGCCAGCAGCTTGTTTACGGGAGACTCCTACAATGAGCAGTTCTTC. It specifies CASSLFTGDSYNEQFF.

The chain uses TRBV7-2 and TRBJ2-1; no definite D call. CDR1 is SGHTA, CDR2 FQGNSA, per germline. The CDR3 extends over 14 amino acids. Trimming cost V 1 base and J 2 bases, with 6 bases left between them. The CDR3 nucleotides are TGTGCCAGCAGCTTAGGTCTAACCTACAATGAGCAGTTCTTC. The encoded protein is CASSLGLTYNEQFF.

This rearrangement joins TRBV7-9 to TRBJ2-3; D is undetermined. This CDR3 contains 15 residues. CDR1 and CDR2 from the germline V gene are SEHNR and FQNEAQ (reference sequence). The V and J ends lost 0 bases and 4 bases respectively, with 11 bases between them. The CDR3: CASSLARPVSDTQYF. The CDR3 region has the DNA TGTGCCAGCAGCTTAGCGCGGCCAGTGTCAGATACGCAGTATTTT.

This sequence joins TRBV3-1 (or the pseudogene TRBV3-2) and TRBJ1-2, with D uncertain. Trimming stripped 3 bases from V and 8 bases from J, with 19 bases between. Germline CDR1 and CDR2: LGHDT and YNNKEL (reference sequence). The CDR3 length is 15 residues. The CDR3 reads CASSHGSHLPGGYTF. CDR3 in DNA: TGTGCCAGCAGCCACGGATCTCACCTACCAGGAGGCTACACCTTC.

The chain combines TRBV6-6 with TRBJ1-1, with D perhaps matching TRBD1 (5 bases). Trimming stripped 0 bases from V and 3 bases from J, with 11 bases between. Germline values: CDR1 MNHNY, CDR2 SVGAGI (reference sequence). The CDR3 runs to 15 residues. CDR3 loop: CASSYSNRGYTEAFF. The CDR3 nucleotides are TGTGCCAGCAGTTACTCGAATAGGGGCTACACTGAAGCTTTCTTT.

The rearrangement links TRBV6-5 to TRBJ1-1; D is perhaps TRBD1 (5 bases). The germline V gene has CDR1 MNHEY and CDR2 SVGAGI. The CDR3 spans 10 residues. Trimming stripped 11 bases from V and 5 bases from J, with 9 bases between. Written as DNA, the CDR3 is TGTGCCTGGGGCGAAACTGAAGCTTTCTTT. Protein sequence: CAWGETEAFF.

The genes are TRBV13 and TRBJ2-1; TRBD2 agrees at 10 bases. The CDR3 has 18 residues. V was clipped by 2 bases and J by 0 bases; unmatched bases: 7. Germline CDR1 PRHDT, CDR2 FYEKMQ (reference sequence). This CDR3 reads CASSLSGRAPGSYNEQFF. The CDR3 nucleotides read TGTGCCAGCAGCTTAAGCGGGAGGGCCCCGGGCTCCTACAATGAGCAGTTCTTC. Based on the CDR3 plus reference TRBV13 and TRBJ2-1, the full variable domain is AAGVIQSPRHLIKEKRETATLKCYPIPRHDTVYWYQQGPGQDPQFLISFYEKMQSDKGSIPDRFSAQQFSDYHSELNMSSLELGDSALYFCASSLSGRAPGSYNEQFFGPGTRLTVL.

This sequence joins TRBV11-2 and TRBJ2-1; the match to TRBD2 covers 9 bases. The junction had 7 bases not matched to a gene; V was cut back by 1 base and J by 6 bases. Germline CDR1 SGHAT, CDR2 FQNNGV. This CDR3 is 16 amino acids long. The CDR3 loop is CASSLVAGGPGNEQFF. The CDR3 DNA follows: TGTGCCAGCAGCTTAGTGGCGGGAGGGCCGGGCAATGAGCAGTTCTTC. Full variable domain (rest looked up from reference TRBV11-2 and TRBJ2-1): EAGVAQSPRYKIIEKRQSVAFWCNPISGHATLYWYQQILGQGPKLLIQFQNNGVVDDSQLPKDRFSAERLKGVDSTLKIQPAKLEDSAVYLCASSLVAGGPGNEQFFGPGTRLTVL.

The chain couples TRBV5-1 to TRBJ2-1, with no clear D. Germline CDR1 reads SGHRS; CDR2 reads YFSETQ. There are 13 residues in the CDR3. V lost 1 base and J lost 6, with 8 bases in between. CDR3 residues: CASSLYASNEQFF. The CDR3 DNA sequence: TGCGCCAGCAGCTTGTACGCGAGCAATGAGCAGTTCTTC.

The CDR3 reads CASRDRANREAFF. As DNA, the CDR3 is TGTGCCAGTAGGGACAGGGCGAATAGGGAAGCTTTCTTT. The chain is built from TRBV19 and TRBJ1-1; 8 bases are shared with TRBD1. The V gene's germline CDR1 is LNHDA and CDR2 SQIVND (reference sequence). The V gene end was trimmed by 6 bases and the J gene end by 8 bases; junction bases not matched to a gene: 8. The CDR3 is 13 residues long. The variable domain in full, with the rest retrieved from reference TRBV19 and TRBJ1-1, is DGGITQSPKYLFRKEGQNVTLSCEQNLNHDAMYWYRQDPGQGLRLIYYSQIVNDFQKGDIAEGYSVSREKKESFPLTVTSAQKNPTAFYLCASRDRANREAFFGQGTRLTVV.

DNA of the CDR3: TGTGCCAGCAGCCCCCCGACAGGGACCTATGGCTACACCTTC. This gives the protein CASSPPTGTYGYTF. The V call is TRBV9, the J call TRBJ1-2; 7 bases are a match to TRBD1. This CDR3 has 14 residues. V trimming: 4 bases; J trimming: 4 bases; junction bases outside the gene matches: 7. Germline loops: CDR1 SGDLS, CDR2 YYNGEE.